The 18 T cell receptor beta chains presented below share a single source sample, sequenced in a study of control samples from healthy donors and cancer patients. Assay used: immunoSEQ multiplex PCR; TCRdb lists only in-frame clones, some missing. The table has some 80,000 clones, about 90% seen once; the top ten hold roughly 2%. The sequenced sample was PBMCs. The receptors were gathered from a woman aged 55-69 years with head and neck cancer.

The genes are TRBV7-3 and TRBJ2-1; TRBD1 might be the D (6 bases). This CDR3 region has 18 residues. Germline values: CDR1 SGHTA, CDR2 FQGTGA. V was trimmed by 2 bases and J by 8 bases, leaving 25 bases between them. In DNA form, the CDR3 reads TGTGCCAGCAGCTTAGCCGGCTTCGGCAGGGGTCCGAACGATGAGCAGTTCTTC. Protein product: CASSLAGFGRGPNDEQFF.

J is TRBJ1-2 and V is TRBV5-8; D uncertain. V was shortened by 4 bases and J by 3 bases, with 10 bases between the two germline ends. CDR1 is SGHTS and CDR2 is YDEGEE in the germline V gene. This CDR3 is built from 13 residues. The CDR3 loop is CASSPSKDYGYTF. CDR3 DNA: TGTGCCAGCAGCCCGTCCAAGGACTATGGCTACACCTTC. The variable domain in full, with the rest retrieved from reference TRBV5-8 and TRBJ1-2, is EAGVTQSPTHLIKTRGQQATLRCSPISGHTSVYWYQQALGLGLQFLLWYDEGEERNRGNFPPRFSGRQFPNYSSELNVNALELEDSALYLCASSPSKDYGYTFGSGTRLTVV.

The rearrangement uses TRBV9 and TRBJ2-7; 13 positions agree with TRBD2. The CDR3 length is 14 residues. Trimming took 0 bases from V and 7 from J; bases not matched to a gene: 1. Germline V gives CDR1 SGDLS, CDR2 YYNGEE. The CDR3 nucleotides are TGTGCCAGCAGCGTAGAGACTAGCGGGAGGGAGCAGTACTTC. Its protein is CASSVETSGREQYF. The variable domain in full, completed from reference TRBV9 and TRBJ2-7, reads DSGVTQTPKHLITATGQRVTLRCSPRSGDLSVYWYQQSLDQGLQFLIQYYNGEERAKGNILERFSAQQFPDLHSELNLSSLELGDSALYFCASSVETSGREQYFGPGTRLTVT.

This sequence joins TRBV7-9 and TRBJ2-5; unclear D gene. Deletions cut 5 bases from V and 3 bases from J, with 10 bases between. This CDR3 spans 13 amino acids. CDR1 SEHNR and CDR2 FQNEAQ come from the germline V gene (reference sequence). This chain's CDR3 is CASSLHEKETQYF. In nucleotides, the CDR3 is TGTGCCAGCAGCCTACATGAAAAAGAGACCCAGTACTTC.

This chain uses TRBV12-3 or TRBV12-4 with TRBJ1-1; a possible D gene is TRBD1 (6 bases). Trimming stripped 1 base from V and 4 bases from J, with 7 bases between. CDR3 length: 13 residues. CDR3 loop: CASSLVGATEAFF. CDR3 nucleotides: TGTGCCAGCAGTTTAGTGGGGGCCACTGAAGCTTTCTTT.

The V gene is TRBV28, the J gene TRBJ2-7; the D call may be TRBD1 or TRBD2 (5 bases each). The V end was cut by 1 base, the J end by 2 bases, with 12 bases between. This CDR3 region has 15 residues. Germline V CDR1 and CDR2: MDHEN, SYDVKM. The CDR3 loop reads CASSLYEGPTYEQYF. The DNA of the CDR3 is TGTGCCAGCAGTTTATACGAGGGACCGACCTACGAGCAGTACTTC.

The chain carries TRBV3-1 (or the pseudogene TRBV3-2) and TRBJ2-3; 9 bases map to TRBD2. The CDR3 has 16 residues. J lost 13 bases, V lost 0 bases, and 14 bases had no gene match. Germline V lookup: CDR1 LGHDT, CDR2 YNNKEL (reference sequence). This CDR3 reads CASSQDIPSGIRPEYF. CDR3 DNA: TGTGCCAGCAGCCAAGATATACCTAGCGGGATAAGACCCGAGTATTTT.

The chain joins TRBV5-5 to TRBJ1-6; D not certain. Trimming cost V 0 bases and J 8 bases, with 9 bases left between them. The CDR3 spans 14 residues. The germline CDR1 and CDR2 sequences are SGHKS and YYEKEE (reference sequence). CDR3 DNA: TGTGCCAGCAGCTTGGACGCCAACTATTCACCCCTCCACTTT. Its protein product is CASSLDANYSPLHF.

The chain joins TRBV3-1 (or the pseudogene TRBV3-2) to TRBJ2-7; 12 bases line up with TRBD2. CDR1 LGHDT and CDR2 YNNKEL come from the germline V gene (reference sequence). The CDR3 extends over 14 amino acids. Unmatched junction bases numbered 4, after V lost 6 bases and J lost 4 bases. CDR3 DNA: TGTGCCAGCAGGTCGGGACTAGCGGGTTACGAGCAGTACTTC. Protein: CASRSGLAGYEQYF.

The chain joins TRBV6-5 to TRBJ2-7; 8 bases line up with TRBD2. Germline CDR1 MNHEY, CDR2 SVGAGI. The V and J ends lost 6 bases and 2 bases, in that order; junction bases with no gene match: 3. This CDR3 spans 13 amino acids. The CDR3 region is CASRYSGAYEQYF. CDR3 DNA sequence: TGTGCCAGCAGATATAGCGGGGCCTACGAGCAGTACTTC.

The chain joins TRBV7-9 to TRBJ2-7; unclear D gene. Germline V gives CDR1 SEHNR, CDR2 FQNEAQ (reference sequence). Trimming took off 2 bases at V and 6 bases at J, with 14 bases between the two ends. CDR3 length: 14 residues. CDR3 DNA: TGTGCCAGCAGCTTAAGGCCCGGGTTCGCCGAGCAGTACTTC. This sequence encodes CASSLRPGFAEQYF.

This clone has just one count. The genes are TRBV28 and TRBJ1-4; D call uncertain. Germline values: CDR1 MDHEN, CDR2 SYDVKM. Trimming stripped 2 bases from V and 7 bases from J, with 8 bases between. The CDR3 covers 13 residues. The CDR3 DNA reads TGTGCCAGCAGTTTAGTCAGCGGTGAAAAACTGTTTTTT. Protein sequence: CASSLVSGEKLFF.

The V and J genes are TRBV7-8 and TRBJ1-2; D unresolved. Trimming cost V 2 bases and J 5 bases, with 21 bases left between them. The CDR3 runs 17 residues. CDR1 is SGHVS and CDR2 is FQNEAQ in the germline V gene. This CDR3 is CASSLRSERNIWYGYTF. CDR3 bases: TGTGCCAGCAGCTTAAGAAGCGAGCGGAATATCTGGTATGGCTACACCTTC.

This chain connects TRBV29-1 to TRBJ2-7; D not resolved. V was clipped by 3 bases and J by 6 bases, with 15 bases between them. The CDR3 totals 13 residues. CDR1 is SQVTM, CDR2 ANQGSEA, per germline. CDR3 protein: CSVEFHLSGEQYF. For the CDR3, the DNA is TGCAGCGTTGAGTTTCACCTCTCTGGCGAGCAGTACTTC.

The chain joins TRBV7-6 to TRBJ2-7; D tentatively reads TRBD1 or TRBD2 (5 bases each). The CDR3 length is 14 residues. V lost 3 bases to trimming and J lost 5 bases, with 14 bases between them. Germline CDR1 and CDR2: SGHVS and FNYEAQ. For the CDR3, the DNA is TGTGCCAGCAGCTTTGGGGGTCGGGTCAACGAGCAGTACTTC. This encodes CASSFGGRVNEQYF.

The chain joins TRBV28 to TRBJ1-4, with no clear D. The V and J ends lost 2 bases and 5 bases respectively, with 0 bases between them. Germline assignment: CDR1 MDHEN and CDR2 SYDVKM. This CDR3 region has 11 residues. DNA for the CDR3: TGTGCCAGCAGTTTAAATGAAAAACTGTTTTTT. Amino acid sequence: CASSLNEKLFF.

This chain joins TRBV10-3 and TRBJ2-2; 9 positions agree with TRBD1. The CDR3 has 17 amino acids. Germline V gene lookup returns CDR1 ENHRY and CDR2 SYGVKD. Trimming removed 6 bases from V and 2 bases from J; junction bases left unmatched: 10. CDR3 amino acids: CAIRGQTGGPNTGELFF. CDR3 sequence (DNA): TGTGCCATCAGGGGACAGACAGGGGGTCCCAACACCGGGGAGCTGTTTTTT.

The gene calls are TRBV19 and TRBJ2-2; D is unresolved. This CDR3 has 14 amino acids. The V end lost 0 bases, the J end lost 8 bases, and 10 bases lay between the germline ends. Germline CDR1 reads LNHDA; CDR2 reads SQIVND (reference sequence). The CDR3 nucleotides read TGTGCCAGTAGTATAGAAGTAGTCGTAGGGGAGCTGTTTTTT. This gives the protein CASSIEVVVGELFF.